These 20 T cell receptor beta chains were sequenced from one sample in a study of identical twins. Via MiXCR, TCRdb re-called the 5' RACE reads, giving one row per CDR3 protein. The sample includes about 550,000 distinct CDR3 sequences, around 20% of them seen just once. These data were also filed under a second study, of yellow fever vaccine responses in identical twins.

Sequencing used CD4+ T cells sorted from blood. The receptors here all came from a woman between 18 and 30 years old in good health.

With regard to this clonotype: This may stem from a read error, because a much larger clone lies one nucleotide away. J is TRBJ2-3 and V is TRBV5-1; D call uncertain. The CDR3 totals 12 residues. CDR1 is SGHRS, CDR2 YFSETQ, per germline. Trimming removed 4 bases at V and 0 bases at J, with 3 bases between. The CDR3 here is CASSMSTDTQYF. DNA of the CDR3: TGCGCCAGCAGCATGAGCACAGATACGCAGTATTTT. The entire variable domain, with the rest obtained from reference TRBV5-1 and TRBJ2-3, is as follows: KAGVTQTPRYLIKTRGQQVTLSCSPISGHRSVSWYQQTPGQGLQFLFEYFSETQRNKGNFPGRFSGRQFSNSRSEMNVSTLELGDSALYLCASSMSTDTQYFGPGTRLTVL.

This clonotype appeared a few times. The V call is TRBV20-1, the J call TRBJ2-1; 7 nucleotides line up with TRBD1. With V trimmed by 7 bases and J by 4 bases, 10 bases remained unmatched. CDR3 length: 14 residues. Germline V gene data show CDR1 as DFQATT and CDR2 as SNEGSKA (reference sequence). CDR3 residues: CSVTIRTGYNEQFF. The CDR3 DNA is TGCAGTGTTACGATTCGGACAGGATACAATGAGCAGTTCTTC.

The DNA of the CDR3 is TGTGCCATCAGTTCAGGGGGTTACGAGCAGTACGTC. Its translation: CAISSGGYEQYV. The chain uses TRBV10-3 and TRBJ2-7; 7 nucleotides agree with TRBD1. This CDR3 comprises 12 residues. Looked up from germline, CDR1 is ENHRY and CDR2 is SYGVKD. V shed 5 bases, J shed 4 bases, and the junction held 2 bases outside the gene matches.

This clonotype showed up just a few times. The chain carries TRBV6-1 and TRBJ2-3; 10 bases are a match to TRBD2. Unmatched junction bases numbered 8, after V lost 7 bases and J lost 7 bases. The CDR3 totals 14 residues. In germline, CDR1 is MNHNS, CDR2 SASEGT. In DNA form, the CDR3 reads TGTGCCAGCATGAGCGGGGGGGCCGGGAATACGCAGTATTTT. Amino acid sequence: CASMSGGAGNTQYF.

This clonotype was seen a handful of times. The rearrangement links TRBV4-2 to TRBJ2-5; no clear D gene. Germline lookup yields CDR1 LGHNA and CDR2 YNFKEQ. V lost 3 bases and J 0 bases, leaving 5 bases between the germline ends. This CDR3 is 13 amino acids long. This chain's CDR3 is CASSQADQETQYF. CDR3 DNA sequence: TGTGCCAGCAGCCAGGCGGACCAAGAGACCCAGTACTTC.

This chain connects TRBV24-1 to TRBJ2-7; 8 bases are shared with TRBD2. The germline V gene has CDR1 KGHDR and CDR2 SFDVKD. V gave up 2 bases and J gave up 3 bases; unmatched junction bases: 5. CDR3 size: 15 residues. CDR3 protein: CATSDSAGGGYEQYF. The CDR3 nucleotides read TGTGCCACCAGTGATTCGGCGGGAGGAGGCTACGAGCAGTACTTC.

J is TRBJ1-2 and V is TRBV3-1; D call uncertain. Germline V CDR1 and CDR2: LGHDT, YNNKEL (reference sequence). Trimming removed 0 bases from V and 4 bases from J, with 9 bases in between. This CDR3 has 14 residues. The CDR3 DNA reads as TGTGCCAGCAGCCAAGAAACCGGATCCTATGGCTACACCTTC. This translates into CASSQETGSYGYTF.

This clonotype has a handful of counts. The CDR3 DNA sequence: TGTGCCAGCAGCCCCGCTAGCGGGACAAGCAATGAGCAGTTCTTC. Translation: CASSPASGTSNEQFF. The gene calls are TRBV3-1 and TRBJ2-1, with 9 bases aligning to TRBD2. The V gene's germline CDR1 is LGHDT and CDR2 YNNKEL (reference sequence). V lost 4 bases, J lost 6 bases, and 7 bases stayed unmatched. This CDR3 spans 15 amino acids.

This sequence joins TRBV28 and TRBJ1-3; TRBD1 matches 8 bases. The CDR3 has 15 residues. The germline V gene encodes CDR1 MDHEN and CDR2 SYDVKM. V gave up 5 bases and J gave up 4 bases; unmatched junction bases: 7. The CDR3 coding sequence is TGTGCCAGCAGTCCCACGGACAGGGCCGGAAACACCATATATTTT. It encodes CASSPTDRAGNTIYF.

CDR3 sequence reads: CASSSGATDTQYF. CDR3 nucleotide sequence: TGCGCCAGCAGTAGCGGGGCCACAGATACGCAGTATTTT. The chain employs TRBV5-1 and TRBJ2-3, with 8 bases aligning to TRBD2. The CDR3 runs to 13 residues. In germline, CDR1 is SGHRS, CDR2 YFSETQ. Trimming removed 5 bases from V and 2 bases from J; junction bases left unmatched: 1.

This sequence joins TRBV6-5 and TRBJ1-1; no reliable D call. Germline V gene data show CDR1 as MNHEY and CDR2 as SVGAGI. The CDR3 contains 15 residues. Trimming removed 0 bases at V and 0 bases at J, with 8 bases between. The CDR3 DNA reads as TGTGCCAGCAGTTACTCGGCAGGACTGAACACTGAAGCTTTCTTT. Protein sequence: CASSYSAGLNTEAFF.

This clonotype came up a few times. The genes are TRBV7-9 and TRBJ2-5; 8 nucleotides agree with TRBD1. CDR1 and CDR2 from the germline V gene are SEHNR and FQNEAQ (reference sequence). The CDR3 has 15 amino acids. V lost 5 bases, J lost 2 bases, and 7 bases stayed unmatched. This CDR3 reads CASSRGTGPQETQYF. CDR3 DNA sequence: TGTGCCAGCAGCCGCGGGACAGGCCCTCAAGAGACCCAGTACTTC.

This clonotype occurred a few times. This rearrangement joins TRBV9 to TRBJ1-2; no clear D. Germline-derived CDR1 and CDR2 are SGDLS and YYNGEE. Trimming removed 4 bases from V and 7 bases from J, with 11 bases in between. The CDR3 is 12 amino acids. The DNA for the CDR3 is TGTGCCAGCAGCCCCTACTTTATTGGCTACACCTTC. Its translation is CASSPYFIGYTF.

CDR3 in amino acids: CSASRLAGTDEQFF. The CDR3 DNA follows: TGCAGTGCTAGTCGGCTAGCGGGTACCGATGAGCAGTTCTTC. The chain carries TRBV20-1 and TRBJ2-1; 8 bases are a match to TRBD2. This CDR3 region has 14 residues. With V trimmed by 3 bases and J by 8 bases, 9 bases remained unmatched. Germline V gene lookup returns CDR1 DFQATT and CDR2 SNEGSKA (reference sequence).

This clonotype was counted a few times. This chain links TRBV3-1 with TRBJ2-2, with 11 bases that match TRBD2. V lost 0 bases and J lost 3; bases outside the gene matches: 6. Germline values: CDR1 LGHDT, CDR2 YNNKEL (reference sequence). The CDR3 has 18 residues. The CDR3 region has the DNA TGTGCCAGCAGCCAAGATTGGCTAGCGGGGGGACACACCGGGGAGCTGTTTTTT. Its protein is CASSQDWLAGGHTGELFF.

The gene calls are TRBV5-6 and TRBJ1-4; a possible D gene is TRBD1 (6 bases). CDR1 SGHDT and CDR2 YYEEEE come from the germline V gene. The CDR3 spans 14 residues. V lost 2 bases and J 7 bases, leaving 12 bases between the germline ends. The chain's CDR3 is CASSFKGQGEKLFF. The CDR3 nucleotides are TGTGCCAGCAGCTTTAAGGGACAAGGTGAAAAACTGTTTTTT.

This rearrangement joins TRBV19 to TRBJ2-7; no clear D gene. Trimming removed 1 base at V and 1 base at J, with 20 bases between. Looked up from germline, CDR1 is LNHDA and CDR2 is SQIVND (reference sequence). The CDR3 runs to 18 residues. CDR3 amino acids: CASSIVASQQSGSYEQYF. CDR3 nucleotide sequence: TGTGCCAGTAGTATAGTAGCATCCCAGCAGTCCGGATCCTACGAGCAGTACTTC.

This clonotype was detected a few times. This chain uses TRBV5-1 with TRBJ1-1; possibly TRBD1 for D (6 bases). Germline loops: CDR1 SGHRS, CDR2 YFSETQ. V was trimmed by 1 base and J by 0 bases, leaving 13 bases between them. The CDR3 covers 16 residues. In DNA, the CDR3 is TGCGCCAGCAGCTTGAGGGGGAACTACATGAACACTGAAGCTTTCTTT. Translating it yields CASSLRGNYMNTEAFF.

This clonotype was detected only a few times. This rearrangement joins TRBV27 to TRBJ2-3, with TRBD1 matching 7 bases. This CDR3 is 14 amino acids long. Germline V lookup: CDR1 MNHEY, CDR2 SMNVEV (reference sequence). V shed 1 base, J shed 4 bases, and the junction held 2 bases outside the gene matches. The DNA for the CDR3 is TGTGCCAGCAGTTTATACAGGGGAGCAGATACGCAGTATTTT. Its translation is CASSLYRGADTQYF.

This clonotype occurred a few times. The chain links TRBV10-3 to TRBJ2-1, with 9 bases matching TRBD2. The CDR3 spans 14 residues. With 4 bases clipped from V and 7 bases from J, the junction kept 5 bases outside the gene matches. CDR1 and CDR2 from the germline V gene are ENHRY and SYGVKD. CDR3 amino acids: CAISVGGGGNEQFF. CDR3 nucleotides: TGTGCCATCAGTGTAGGCGGGGGGGGGAATGAGCAGTTCTTC.